These T cell receptor beta chains were read from a single sample in a study of shared clonotypes between healthy human individuals. Produced via immunoSEQ multiplex PCR; TCRdb's table is partial and in-frame only. The sample lists millions of clones, 93% occurring once. Sequencing was carried out using naive CD8+ T cells from PBMCs. Receptors originate from a man aged 18 to 29 in good health. Some clones in this sample may be carry-over from other donors' samples. Each CDR3 is given with its conserved first and last residue. The D gene is left open where the match is weak. Clone size is stated in some rows and not others, as once, few, many or a class when expanded.

J	D	V	size	DNA	CDR3
TRBJ2-1	TRBD2	TRBV7-9	NA	TGTGCCAGCAGCTTAGCGGTGACTAGCGGAGAGGCGTTCTTC	CASSLAVTSGEAFF
TRBJ1-2	TRBD1	TRBV27	NA	TGTGCCAGCAGTTTATCGGCAGGGGGTGGCTATGGCTACACCTTC	CASSLSAGGGYGYTF
TRBJ1-2	TRBD1	TRBV4-2	NA	TGTGCCAGCAGCCAAGACGTGACAGGGGGCCATGGCTACACCTTC	CASSQDVTGGHGYTF
TRBJ2-7	NA	TRBV28	NA	TGTGCCAGCAGCCCAGGGGACCCCTCCCACGAGCAGTACTTC	CASSPGDPSHEQYF
TRBJ2-7	NA	TRBV27	NA	TGTGCCAGCAGTCCACGGACAGGGAGGGAAAACGAGCAGTACTTC	CASSPRTGRENEQYF
TRBJ1-1	NA	TRBV28	once	TGTGCCAGCAGTTTAGCTAGGGAGCGGTTGAACACTGAAGCTTTCTTT	CASSLARERLNTEAFF
TRBJ2-7	NA	TRBV30	NA	TGTGCCTGGAGTGTAGGTACTGGCTACTACGAGCAGTACTTC	CAWSVGTGYYEQYF
TRBJ2-7	NA	TRBV7-9	once	TGTGCCAGTAGCCCGGACAGTTCCTACGAGCAGTACTTC	CASSPDSSYEQYF
TRBJ2-1	NA	TRBV5-8	NA	TGTGCCAGCAGCTTTCGTACGGACAATGAGCAGTTCTTC	CASSFRTDNEQFF
TRBJ2-1	TRBD2	TRBV15	NA	TGTGCCACCAGCGCTAGGACTAGCGGTTACAATGAGCAGTTCTTC	CATSARTSGYNEQFF
TRBJ1-1	NA	TRBV7-9	NA	TGTGCCAGCAGCTTAGCCGCCGGGGGAAACACTGAAGCTTTCTTT	CASSLAAGGNTEAFF
TRBJ2-3	NA	TRBV15	NA	TGTGCCACCAGCAGAGATAAGGGAATTGCGGGTACGCAGTATTTT	CATSRDKGIAGTQYF
TRBJ2-1	NA	TRBV9	NA	TGTGCCAGCAGCGTTGGCCTTACCGCCTACAATGAGCAGTTCTTC	CASSVGLTAYNEQFF
TRBJ2-2	NA	TRBV14	few	TGTGCCAGCAGCTGGGCTGCGACCGGGGAGCTGTTTTTT	CASSWAATGELFF
TRBJ2-1	TRBD2	TRBV9	once	TGTGCCAGCAGCCCAAGGACTAGTACCAATGAGCAGTTCTTC	CASSPRTSTNEQFF
TRBJ2-6	TRBD1	TRBV5-1	NA	TGCGCCAGCAGCTTGTCGTTAAGGACAGGGTCCTTCTTAGTTGCTGGGGCCAACGTCCTGACTTTC	CASSLSLRTGSFLVAGANVLTF
TRBJ1-5	NA	TRBV19	NA	TGTGCCAGCAAGGAGGGGGGGTATCAGCCCCAGCATTTT	CASKEGGYQPQHF
TRBJ2-5	NA	TRBV28	NA	TGTGCCAGCAGTCCATTTCGTACTACCCAGTACTTC	CASSPFRTTQYF
TRBJ2-2	TRBD2	TRBV7-3	NA	TGTGCCAGCAGCCCCAGCAGCGGGAGGGCCCGCGGGGAGCTGTTTTTT	CASSPSSGRARGELFF
TRBJ2-2	TRBD2	TRBV9	NA	TGTGCCAGCAGCGTAGGGCTAGCGGGAGAGACGAACACCGGGGAGCTGTTTTTT	CASSVGLAGETNTGELFF
TRBJ1-3	NA	TRBV28	NA	TGTGCCAGCAGTCGGGCCCCGACACATGGAAACACCATATATTTT	CASSRAPTHGNTIYF
TRBJ2-7	NA	TRBV6-6	NA	TGTGCCAGCAGACCTCGTGGCACCTCCTACGAGCAGTACTTC	CASRPRGTSYEQYF
TRBJ2-4	TRBD1	TRBV11-2	NA	TGTGCCAGCAGCTTAGGACAGGGATTAGCCAAAAACATTCAGTACTTC	CASSLGQGLAKNIQYF
TRBJ2-7	NA	TRBV19	NA	TGTGCCAGTAGTTACTACGGCACGGCCTACGAGCAGTACTTC	CASSYYGTAYEQYF
TRBJ2-7	TRBD1	TRBV7-6	NA	TGTGCCAGCAGCTTGGGGACAGGAATGGGGTACGAGCAGTACTTC	CASSLGTGMGYEQYF
TRBJ1-5	NA	TRBV5-1	NA	TGCGCCAGCAGCTTAGGACAGTTTAGCAATCAGCCCCAGCATTTT	CASSLGQFSNQPQHF
TRBJ2-7	NA	TRBV29-1	NA	TGCAGCGCCTGGGACAACTACGAGCAGTACTTC	CSAWDNYEQYF
TRBJ2-5	TRBD1	TRBV7-9	NA	TGTGCCAGCAGCTTAGATACAGGGGGCTGGAAGACCCAGTACTTC	CASSLDTGGWKTQYF
TRBJ1-5	NA	TRBV10-3	NA	TGTGCCATCAGTGAGTCTGGGTTCAATCAGCCCCAGCATTTT	CAISESGFNQPQHF
TRBJ1-1	NA	TRBV6-5	once	TGTGCCAGCAGCCCACCCCCCGGGGCTTTCTTT	CASSPPPGAFF
TRBJ2-2	NA	TRBV9	NA	TGTGCCAGCAGCCGGGACGGTCTGGGGGAGCTGTTTTTT	CASSRDGLGELFF
TRBJ2-1	NA	TRBV19	NA	TGTGCCAGTAGTATACTAGCCTCAGGTATCGGCAATGAGCAGTTCTTC	CASSILASGIGNEQFF
TRBJ2-1	TRBD2	TRBV7-9	NA	TGTGCCAGCAGCTTAGGGCGGACTAGCTCGGAGCAGTTCTTC	CASSLGRTSSEQFF
TRBJ1-5	NA	TRBV28	NA	TGTGCCAGCAGTTTCGGTTCCGGAGGTCAGCCCCAGCATTTT	CASSFGSGGQPQHF
TRBJ2-3	TRBD2	TRBV7-3	NA	TGTGCCAGCGGGACCGGGACTAGCGGCACAGATACGCAGTATTTT	CASGTGTSGTDTQYF
TRBJ2-3	TRBD1	TRBV9	NA	TGTGCCAGCAGCCCGAGGGACAGGGGGCAAACAGATACGCAGTATTTT	CASSPRDRGQTDTQYF
TRBJ2-7	TRBD1	TRBV28	once	TGTGCCAGCAGTTTATGGGGGACAGGGTTTAACTACGAGCAGTACTTC	CASSLWGTGFNYEQYF
TRBJ1-2	NA	TRBV21-1	NA	TGTGCCAGCAGCAAAGTTACACCTTTCTACGGCTACACCTTC	CASSKVTPFYGYTF
TRBJ2-4	NA	TRBV27	NA	TGTGCCAGCAGTTCCATGGGGACTCCGATCATTCAGTACTTC	CASSSMGTPIIQYF
TRBJ2-5	TRBD1	TRBV9	NA	TGTGCCAGCAGCCCGGGTGGACAGGGGGCCCAGTACTTC	CASSPGGQGAQYF
TRBJ1-2	TRBD1	TRBV29-1	NA	TGCAGCGTCCGACAGGGGCAAGGCTACACCTTC	CSVRQGQGYTF
TRBJ2-1	TRBD2	TRBV11-3	NA	TGTGCCAGCAGCTCCGGGACTAGCGGGAGCCGCAATGAGCAGTTCTTC	CASSSGTSGSRNEQFF
TRBJ2-1	NA	TRBV2	NA	TGTGCCAGCACTCCCAGACAGCTTTCCTACAATGAGCAGTTCTTC	CASTPRQLSYNEQFF
TRBJ2-7	TRBD2	TRBV29-1	NA	TGCAGCGTTGGGCGTTTCCACCCGGCGGGACTAGCGCGACCAAGCTCCTACGAGCAGTACTTC	CSVGRFHPAGLARPSSYEQYF
TRBJ1-1	NA	TRBV19	NA	TGTGCCAGTAGTCTCGTGGGGGGAACGGACACTGAAGCTTTCTTT	CASSLVGGTDTEAFF
TRBJ1-5	TRBD1	TRBV7-9	NA	TGTGCCAGCAGTTCTGGACAGGTCTTGAGCCAGCCCCAGCATTTT	CASSSGQVLSQPQHF
TRBJ2-1	TRBD1	TRBV7-2	once	TGTGCCAGCAGCTTAGATAGGGGACAGGTCTACAATGAGCAGTTCTTC	CASSLDRGQVYNEQFF
TRBJ2-1	TRBD2	TRBV9	NA	TGTGCCAGCAGCCCAGGACTAGCGGGAATCCATGAGCAGTTCTTC	CASSPGLAGIHEQFF
TRBJ2-7	NA	TRBV7-7	NA	TGTGCCAGCAGCCCGGAAGGTAGCGGCGAGCAGTACTTC	CASSPEGSGEQYF
TRBJ2-2	TRBD2	TRBV11-2	NA	TGTGCCAGCAGCTTAGTTAGCAGACTAGCCAGCACCGGGGAGCTGTTTTTT	CASSLVSRLASTGELFF
TRBJ2-1	NA	TRBV27	once	TGTGCCAGCAGTCCCGGACTCGGACAGTTCTTC	CASSPGLGQFF
TRBJ2-7	NA	TRBV29-1	NA	TGCAGCGTAGGGTTTTCGGACGAGCAGTACTTC	CSVGFSDEQYF